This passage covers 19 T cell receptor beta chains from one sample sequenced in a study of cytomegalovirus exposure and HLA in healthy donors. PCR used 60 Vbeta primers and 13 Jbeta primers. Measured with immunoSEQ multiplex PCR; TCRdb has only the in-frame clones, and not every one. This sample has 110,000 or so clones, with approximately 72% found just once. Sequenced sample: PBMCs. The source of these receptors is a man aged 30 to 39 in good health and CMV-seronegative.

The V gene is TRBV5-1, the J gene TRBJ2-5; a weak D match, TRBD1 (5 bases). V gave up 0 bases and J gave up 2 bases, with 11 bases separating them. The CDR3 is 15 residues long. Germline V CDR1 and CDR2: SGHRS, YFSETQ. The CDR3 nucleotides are TGCGCCAGCAGCTTGGCCCGGACAAGACAAGAGACCCAGTACTTC. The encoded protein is CASSLARTRQETQYF.

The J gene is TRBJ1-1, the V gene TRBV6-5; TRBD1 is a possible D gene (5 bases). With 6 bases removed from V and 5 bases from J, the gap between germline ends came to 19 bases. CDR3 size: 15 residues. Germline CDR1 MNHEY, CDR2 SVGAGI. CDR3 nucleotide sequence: TGTGCCAGCAGGCTCAACGGTGGGGCAGAGACTGAAGCTTTCTTT. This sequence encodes CASRLNGGAETEAFF.

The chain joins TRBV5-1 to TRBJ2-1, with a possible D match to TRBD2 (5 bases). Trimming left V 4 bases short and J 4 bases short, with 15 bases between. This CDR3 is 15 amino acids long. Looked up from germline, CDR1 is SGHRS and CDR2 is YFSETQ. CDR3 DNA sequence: TGCGCCAGCAGCCGTGCCGGGATCGCGTACAATGAGCAGTTCTTC. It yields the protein CASSRAGIAYNEQFF.

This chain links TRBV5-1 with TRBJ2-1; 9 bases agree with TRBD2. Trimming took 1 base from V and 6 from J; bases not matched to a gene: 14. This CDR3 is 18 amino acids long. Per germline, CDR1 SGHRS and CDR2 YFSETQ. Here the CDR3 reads CASSLRGARREGPNEQFF. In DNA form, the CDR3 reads TGCGCCAGCAGCTTGAGAGGGGCAAGGCGGGAGGGGCCCAATGAGCAGTTCTTC.

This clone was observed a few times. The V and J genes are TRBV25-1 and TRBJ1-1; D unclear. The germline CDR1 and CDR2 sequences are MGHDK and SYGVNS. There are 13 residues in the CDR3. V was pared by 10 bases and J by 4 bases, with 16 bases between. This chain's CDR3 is CATTRGGGTEAFF. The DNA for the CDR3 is TGTGCCACCACCCGGGGAGGAGGCACTGAAGCTTTCTTT. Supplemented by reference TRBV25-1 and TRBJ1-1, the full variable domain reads EADIYQTPRYLVIGTGKKITLECSQTMGHDKMYWYQQDPGMELHLIHYSYGVNSTEKGDLSSESTVSRIRTEHFPLTLESARPSHTSQYLCATTRGGGTEAFFGQGTRLTVV.

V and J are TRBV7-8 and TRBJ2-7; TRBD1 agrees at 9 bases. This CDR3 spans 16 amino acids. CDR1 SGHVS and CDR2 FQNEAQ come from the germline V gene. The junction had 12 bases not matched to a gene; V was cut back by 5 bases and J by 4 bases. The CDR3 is CASSRTTGTGIYEQYF. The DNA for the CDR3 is TGTGCCAGCAGCCGAACCACCGGGACAGGGATTTACGAGCAGTACTTC.

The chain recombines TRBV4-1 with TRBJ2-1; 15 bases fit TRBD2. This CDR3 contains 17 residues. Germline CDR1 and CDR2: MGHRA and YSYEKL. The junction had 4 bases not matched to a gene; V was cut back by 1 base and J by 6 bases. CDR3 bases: TGCGCCAGCAGCCAAGGGACTAGCGGGAGGGTCGGCAATGAGCAGTTCTTC. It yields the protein CASSQGTSGRVGNEQFF.

CDR3 bases: TGTGCCAGCTCACCACTATTGGCTCGTTCTGGGGCCAACGTCCTGACTTTC. Its translation is CASSPLLARSGANVLTF. The V gene is TRBV18, the J gene TRBJ2-6; no firm D call. The V gene lost 1 base and the J gene lost 1 base, with 11 bases spanning the gap. Germline CDR1 KGHSH, CDR2 LQKENI. The CDR3 runs to 17 residues.

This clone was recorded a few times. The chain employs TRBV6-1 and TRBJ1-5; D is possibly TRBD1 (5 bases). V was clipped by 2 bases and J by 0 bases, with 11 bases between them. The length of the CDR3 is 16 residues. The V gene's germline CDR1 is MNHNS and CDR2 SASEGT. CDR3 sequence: CASSEYGGASNQPQHF. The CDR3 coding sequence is TGTGCCAGCAGTGAATACGGAGGGGCTAGCAATCAGCCCCAGCATTTT.

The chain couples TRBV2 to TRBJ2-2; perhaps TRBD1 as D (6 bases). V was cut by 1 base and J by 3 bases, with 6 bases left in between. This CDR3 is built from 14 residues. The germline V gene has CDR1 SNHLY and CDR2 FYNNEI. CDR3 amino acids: CASSEGGHTGELFF. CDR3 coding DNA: TGTGCCAGCAGTGAAGGGGGGCACACCGGGGAGCTGTTTTTT.

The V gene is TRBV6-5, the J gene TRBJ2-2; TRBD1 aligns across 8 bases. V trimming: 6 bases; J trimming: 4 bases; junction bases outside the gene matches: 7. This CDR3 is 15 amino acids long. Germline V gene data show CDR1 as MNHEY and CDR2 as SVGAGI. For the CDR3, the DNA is TGTGCCAGCAGAGCAGGGGGCGCGAGCACCGGGGAGCTGTTTTTT. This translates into CASRAGGASTGELFF.

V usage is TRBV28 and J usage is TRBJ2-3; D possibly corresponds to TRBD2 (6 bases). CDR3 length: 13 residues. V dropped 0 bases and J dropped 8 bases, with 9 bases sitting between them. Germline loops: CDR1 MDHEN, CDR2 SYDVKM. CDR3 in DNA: TGTGCCAGCAGTTTATGGTCCGGGGGTACGCAGTATTTT. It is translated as CASSLWSGGTQYF. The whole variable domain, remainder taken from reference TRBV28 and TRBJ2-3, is DVKVTQSSRYLVKRTGEKVFLECVQDMDHENMFWYRQDPGLGLRLIYFSYDVKMKEKGDIPEGYSVSREKKERFSLILESASTNQTSMYLCASSLWSGGTQYFGPGTRLTVL.

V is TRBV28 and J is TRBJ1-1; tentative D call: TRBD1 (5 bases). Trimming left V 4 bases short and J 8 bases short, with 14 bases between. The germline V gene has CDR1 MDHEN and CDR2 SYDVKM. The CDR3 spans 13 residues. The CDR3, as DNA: TGTGCCAGCAGTTCTCCCCCTAGGGGAGAAGCTTTCTTT. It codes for CASSSPPRGEAFF.

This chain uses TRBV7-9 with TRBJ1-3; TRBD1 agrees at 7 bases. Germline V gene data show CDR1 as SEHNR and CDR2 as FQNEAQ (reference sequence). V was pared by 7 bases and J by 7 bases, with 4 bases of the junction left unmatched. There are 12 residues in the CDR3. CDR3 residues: CASTPGGNTIYF. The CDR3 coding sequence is TGTGCCAGCACCCCAGGGGGGAACACCATATATTTT.

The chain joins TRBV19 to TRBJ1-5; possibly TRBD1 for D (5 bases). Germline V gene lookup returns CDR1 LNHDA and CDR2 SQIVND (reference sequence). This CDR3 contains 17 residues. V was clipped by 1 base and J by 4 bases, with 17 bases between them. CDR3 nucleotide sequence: TGTGCCAGTAGTATAGGGTCTGGTGGGCAGGGTAATCAGCCCCAGCATTTT. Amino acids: CASSIGSGGQGNQPQHF.

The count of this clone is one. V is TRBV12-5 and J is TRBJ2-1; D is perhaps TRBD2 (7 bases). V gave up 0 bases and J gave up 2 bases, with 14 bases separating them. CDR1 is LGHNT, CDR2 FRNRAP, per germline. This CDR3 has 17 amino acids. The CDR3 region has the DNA TGTGCTAGTGGTTTGGTACTAGGGGGAGGGCCCTACAATGAGCAGTTCTTC. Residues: CASGLVLGGGPYNEQFF.

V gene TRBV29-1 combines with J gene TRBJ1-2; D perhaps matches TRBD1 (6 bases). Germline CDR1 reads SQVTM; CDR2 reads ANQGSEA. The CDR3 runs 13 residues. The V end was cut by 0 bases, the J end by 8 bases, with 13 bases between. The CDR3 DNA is TGCAGCGTTGAAGATGGGGGCAGGGCCGGCTACACCTTC. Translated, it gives CSVEDGGRAGYTF.

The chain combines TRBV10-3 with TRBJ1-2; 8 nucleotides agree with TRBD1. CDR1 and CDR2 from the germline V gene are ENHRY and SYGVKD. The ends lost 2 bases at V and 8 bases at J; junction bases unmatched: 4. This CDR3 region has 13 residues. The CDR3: CAISEGQGGGYTF. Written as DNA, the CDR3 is TGTGCCATCAGTGAGGGACAGGGAGGAGGCTACACCTTC.

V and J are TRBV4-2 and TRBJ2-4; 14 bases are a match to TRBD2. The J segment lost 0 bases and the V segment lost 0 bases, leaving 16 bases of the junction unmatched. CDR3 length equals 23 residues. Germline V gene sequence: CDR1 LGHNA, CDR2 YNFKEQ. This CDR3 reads CASSQDHGLGLAGEGLAKNIQYF. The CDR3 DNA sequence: TGTGCCAGCAGCCAAGATCATGGGCTGGGACTAGCGGGAGAGGGGTTAGCCAAAAACATTCAGTACTTC.